The T cell receptor (beta chain) described here comes from a study of somatic mutations in cytotoxic T cells in rheumatoid arthritis. To note about this clone: This sample includes further DNA sequences coding for the same CDR3.

This CDR3 has 16 amino acids. V shed 5 bases and J shed 4 bases, with 21 bases lying between them. CDR1 is SGHTA, CDR2 FQGTGA, per germline. The protocol was immunoSEQ multiplex PCR, while the TCRdb copy is restricted to in-frame clones and leaves out a portion. This sample carries 15,000 to 20,000 clones, about 85% of them seen once, and the ten largest clones take roughly 9.4%. Input material: CD8+ T cells sorted from blood. This TCR derives from an adult with rheumatoid arthritis. V is TRBV7-3 and J is TRBJ2-7; possible D gene TRBD2, 6 bases. The DNA of the CDR3 is TGTGCCAGCAGCCTATTCGTCGTTAGCGGAGGGTACGAGCAGTACTTC. Encoded protein: CASSLFVVSGGYEQYF.